This T cell receptor (beta chain) is from a study of OX40 agonist ivuxolimab in advanced cancers. Study-level information: At 0.01 to 10 mg/kg, ivuxolimab was administered intravenously to patients every 2 weeks. Treatment received earlier with anti-PD-1, anti-PD-L1 or anti-CTLA-4 agents was allowed, and 40% had some.

As regards this clone: Its antigen is undetermined.

CDR1 is MNHEY and CDR2 is SVGAGI in the germline V gene. V was pared by 5 bases and J by 4 bases, with 12 bases between. CDR3 length: 13 amino acids. Points from the study as a whole: At 0.1 to 3.0 mg/kg and by week 6, clonal expansion occurred in CD4+ and CD8+ blood T cells.

Clones were read by immunoSEQ multiplex PCR, and TCRdb kept only the in-frame ones, dropping some. The repertoire holds about 94,000 clones, 80% to 90% seen once, with approximately 0.29% in the top ten. This clonotype originated in an adult with an advanced solid tumor such as melanoma, head and neck, liver or kidney cancer. J is TRBJ2-7 and V is TRBV6-5; D unclear. The sample consisted of CD4+ or CD8+ T cells sorted from blood, taken in a trial of the OX40 agonist ivuxolimab. CDR3 sequence reads: CASSVEGSYEQYF. CDR3 DNA sequence: TGTGCCAGCAGTGTGGAAGGATCTTACGAGCAGTACTTC.